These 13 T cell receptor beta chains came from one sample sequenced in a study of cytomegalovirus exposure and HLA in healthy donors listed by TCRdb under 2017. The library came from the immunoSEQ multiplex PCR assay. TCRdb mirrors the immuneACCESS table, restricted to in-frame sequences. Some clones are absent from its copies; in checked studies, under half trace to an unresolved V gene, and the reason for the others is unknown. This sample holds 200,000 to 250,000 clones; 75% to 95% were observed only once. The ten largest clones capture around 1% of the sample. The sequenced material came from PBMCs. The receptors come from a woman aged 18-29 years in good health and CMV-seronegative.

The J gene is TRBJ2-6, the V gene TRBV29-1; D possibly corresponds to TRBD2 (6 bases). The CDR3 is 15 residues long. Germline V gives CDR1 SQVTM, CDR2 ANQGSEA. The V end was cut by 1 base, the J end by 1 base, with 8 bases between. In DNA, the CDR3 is TGCAGCGTTGAAGCCGCGGGGTCTGGGGCCAACGTCCTGACTTTC. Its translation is CSVEAAGSGANVLTF. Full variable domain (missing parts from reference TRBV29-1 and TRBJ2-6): SAVISQKPSRDICQRGTSLTIQCQVDSQVTMMFWYRQQPGQSLTLIATANQGSEATYESGFVIDKFPISRPNLTFSTLTVSNMSPEDSSIYLCSVEAAGSGANVLTFGAGSRLTVL.

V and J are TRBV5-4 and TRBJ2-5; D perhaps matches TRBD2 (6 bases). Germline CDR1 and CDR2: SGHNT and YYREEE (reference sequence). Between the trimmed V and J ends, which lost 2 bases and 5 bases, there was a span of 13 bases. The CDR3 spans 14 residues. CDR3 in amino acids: CASSLDGREETQYF. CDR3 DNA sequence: TGTGCCAGCAGCTTAGACGGACGGGAGGAGACCCAGTACTTC. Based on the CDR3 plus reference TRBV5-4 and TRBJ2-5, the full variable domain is ETGVTQSPTHLIKTRGQQVTLRCSSQSGHNTVSWYQQALGQGPQFIFQYYREEENGRGNFPPRFSGLQFPNYSSELNVNALELDDSALYLCASSLDGREETQYFGPGTRLLVL.

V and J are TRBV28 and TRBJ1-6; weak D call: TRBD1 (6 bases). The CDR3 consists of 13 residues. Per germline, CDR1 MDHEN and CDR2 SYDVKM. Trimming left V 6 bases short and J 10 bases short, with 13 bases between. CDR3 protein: CASRRGYGSPLHF. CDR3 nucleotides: TGTGCCAGCAGGAGGGGGTATGGGTCACCCCTCCACTTT.

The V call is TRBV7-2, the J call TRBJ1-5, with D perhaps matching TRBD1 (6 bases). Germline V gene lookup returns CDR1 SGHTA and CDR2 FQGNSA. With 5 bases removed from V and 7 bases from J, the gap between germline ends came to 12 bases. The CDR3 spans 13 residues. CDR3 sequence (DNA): TGTGCCAGCAGCACTCAGGGGAACCAGCCCCAGCATTTT. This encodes CASSTQGNQPQHF.

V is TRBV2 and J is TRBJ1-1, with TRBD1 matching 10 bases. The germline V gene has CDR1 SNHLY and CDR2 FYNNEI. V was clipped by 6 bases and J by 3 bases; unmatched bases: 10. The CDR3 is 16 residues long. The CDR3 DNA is TGTGCCAGCAGGCCTCGGACAGGGGGTGAACACACTGAAGCTTTCTTT. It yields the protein CASRPRTGGEHTEAFF. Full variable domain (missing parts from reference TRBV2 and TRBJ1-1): EPEVTQTPSHQVTQMGQEVILRCVPISNHLYFYWYRQILGQKVEFLVSFYNNEISEKSEIFDDQFSVERPDGSNFTLKIRSTKLEDSAMYFCASRPRTGGEHTEAFFGQGTRLTVV.

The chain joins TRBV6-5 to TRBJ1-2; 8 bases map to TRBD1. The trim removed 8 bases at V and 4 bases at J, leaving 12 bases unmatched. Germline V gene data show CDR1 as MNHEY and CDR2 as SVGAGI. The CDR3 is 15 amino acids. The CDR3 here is CASALSTGASYGYTF. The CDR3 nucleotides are TGTGCCAGCGCCCTATCGACAGGGGCAAGCTATGGCTACACCTTC.

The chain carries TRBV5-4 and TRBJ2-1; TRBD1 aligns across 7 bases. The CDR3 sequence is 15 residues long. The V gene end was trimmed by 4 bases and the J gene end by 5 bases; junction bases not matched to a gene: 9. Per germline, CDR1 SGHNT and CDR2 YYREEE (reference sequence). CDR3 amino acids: CASSRPGQDNNEQFF. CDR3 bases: TGTGCCAGCAGCCGACCCGGACAGGACAACAATGAGCAGTTCTTC.

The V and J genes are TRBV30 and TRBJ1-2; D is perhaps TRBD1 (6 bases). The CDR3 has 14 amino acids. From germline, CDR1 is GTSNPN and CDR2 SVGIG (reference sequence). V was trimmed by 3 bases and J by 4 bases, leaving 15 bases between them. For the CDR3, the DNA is TGTGCCTGGAGCCTACCGACAGGCTTCTATGGCTACACCTTC. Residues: CAWSLPTGFYGYTF.

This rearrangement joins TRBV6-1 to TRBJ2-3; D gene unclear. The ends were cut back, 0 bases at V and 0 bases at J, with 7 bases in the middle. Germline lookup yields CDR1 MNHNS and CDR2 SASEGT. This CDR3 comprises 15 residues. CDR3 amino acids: CASSEALTSTDTQYF. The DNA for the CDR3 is TGTGCCAGCAGTGAAGCCTTGACTAGCACAGATACGCAGTATTTT.

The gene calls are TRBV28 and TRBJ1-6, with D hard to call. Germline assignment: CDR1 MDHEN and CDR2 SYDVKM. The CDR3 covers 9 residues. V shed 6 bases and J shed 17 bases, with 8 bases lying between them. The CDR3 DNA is TGTGCCAGCAGCCCCCCTATCCACTTT. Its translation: CASSPPIHF.

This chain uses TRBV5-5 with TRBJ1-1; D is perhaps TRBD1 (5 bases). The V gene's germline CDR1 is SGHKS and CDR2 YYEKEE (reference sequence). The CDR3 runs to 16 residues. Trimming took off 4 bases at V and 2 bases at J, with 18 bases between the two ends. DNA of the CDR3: TGTGCCAGCAGCGTTATTTTACAGGTAGTCAACACTGAAGCTTTCTTT. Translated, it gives CASSVILQVVNTEAFF.

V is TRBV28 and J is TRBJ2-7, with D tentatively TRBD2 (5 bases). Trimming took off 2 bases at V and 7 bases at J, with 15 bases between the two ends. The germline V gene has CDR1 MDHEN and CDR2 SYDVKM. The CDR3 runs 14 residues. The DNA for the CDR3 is TGTGCCAGCAGTTTAACCGGGCCCAGAGGGGAGCAGTACTTC. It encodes CASSLTGPRGEQYF.

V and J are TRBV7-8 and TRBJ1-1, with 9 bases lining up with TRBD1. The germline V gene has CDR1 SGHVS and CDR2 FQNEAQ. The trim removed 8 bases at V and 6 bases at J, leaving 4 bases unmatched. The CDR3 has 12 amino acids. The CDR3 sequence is CASATGGSEAFF. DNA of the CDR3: TGTGCCAGCGCGACAGGGGGGTCTGAAGCTTTCTTT.